These 30 T cell receptor beta chains came from one sample sequenced in a study of T-cell reconstitution after alpha-beta-depleted transplantation in children. A library of TCRbeta sequences, prepared with unique molecular identifiers, was generated. TCRdb re-called the PCR reads through MiXCR, storing one row per CDR3 protein. The table includes around 96,000 distinct CDR3 sequences, 12% detected once. The sequences come from PBMCs from the stem cell graft donor, collected from the stem cell graft. These receptors all come from a human donor who donated a stem cell graft to a child with inherited bone marrow failure.

This clonotype was seen ten or more times. The V call is TRBV3-1, the J call TRBJ2-6; D unclear. Per germline, CDR1 LGHDT and CDR2 YNNKEL (reference sequence). The CDR3 runs 16 residues. V was clipped by 1 base and J by 0 bases, with 7 bases between them. The CDR3 is CASSQGIVSGANVLTF. CDR3 coding DNA: TGTGCCAGCAGCCAAGGAATCGTCTCTGGGGCCAACGTCCTGACTTTC.

This clonotype occurred many times. The chain uses TRBV5-1 and TRBJ2-3; 13 bases are a match to TRBD2. CDR3 length equals 17 residues. In germline, CDR1 is SGHRS, CDR2 YFSETQ. The V and J ends lost 4 bases and 4 bases, in that order; junction bases with no gene match: 9. Written as DNA, the CDR3 is TGCGCCAGCAGCCCCGGGACTAGCGGGATTAACGCAGATACGCAGTATTTT. Amino acids: CASSPGTSGINADTQYF.

At least ten counts were recorded for this clonotype. This sequence joins TRBV7-2 and TRBJ2-7; 7 bases line up with TRBD2. With 4 bases clipped from V and 2 bases from J, the junction kept 2 bases outside the gene matches. This CDR3 is built from 13 residues. The germline V gene encodes CDR1 SGHTA and CDR2 FQGNSA. The CDR3 DNA follows: TGTGCCAGCAGCTGGGGGGGACCCTACGAGCAGTACTTC. Its translation: CASSWGGPYEQYF.

The table lists this clonotype with many counts. V usage is TRBV5-1 and J usage is TRBJ2-1; D gene unclear. Germline lookup yields CDR1 SGHRS and CDR2 YFSETQ. The V end was cut by 0 bases, the J end by 5 bases, with 9 bases between. CDR3 length: 14 residues. CDR3 sequence reads: CASSLGPPDNEQFF. The CDR3 coding sequence is TGCGCCAGCAGCTTGGGTCCCCCGGACAATGAGCAGTTCTTC.

This clonotype was picked up many times. The chain links TRBV27 to TRBJ2-3; 8 bases align to TRBD2. V lost 7 bases, J lost 4 bases, and 19 bases stayed unmatched. Per germline, CDR1 MNHEY and CDR2 SMNVEV (reference sequence). CDR3 length: 18 residues. Written as DNA, the CDR3 is TGTGCCAGCATGGTCACGTGGGGGGCGGGAGGTTATCCAGATACGCAGTATTTT. Translating gives CASMVTWGAGGYPDTQYF.

In its sample, this clonotype was seen a few times. V usage is TRBV3-1 and J usage is TRBJ1-1; D is undetermined. The V end was cut by 4 bases, the J end by 0 bases, with 12 bases between. The CDR3 is made up of 15 amino acids. Germline CDR1 is LGHDT and CDR2 is YNNKEL (reference sequence). The CDR3 DNA follows: TGTGCCAGCAGCCGGACGGCAGGCTTGAACACTGAAGCTTTCTTT. Translated, it gives CASSRTAGLNTEAFF.

This clonotype appeared many times. The rearrangement joins TRBV5-1 to TRBJ2-1; the match to TRBD2 covers 8 bases. The CDR3 extends over 16 amino acids. J gave up 4 bases and V 4 bases, and 10 bases lay outside the gene matches. Germline CDR1 is SGHRS and CDR2 is YFSETQ. CDR3 region: CASSPSREGFYNEQFF. The CDR3, as DNA: TGCGCCAGCAGCCCAAGCCGGGAGGGGTTTTACAATGAGCAGTTCTTC.

This clonotype was counted only a few times. This chain connects TRBV18 to TRBJ2-5; 9 bases are a match to TRBD2. Germline trimming cut 5 bases from V and 1 base from J; bases unmatched to any gene: 5. Germline CDR1 KGHSH, CDR2 LQKENI. CDR3 length: 15 residues. CDR3 DNA sequence: TGTGCCAGCTCAGCAGCTAGCGGGGTCCAAGAGACCCAGTACTTC. Amino acid sequence: CASSAASGVQETQYF.

V is TRBV7-2 and J is TRBJ1-5; TRBD1 aligns across 10 bases. V trimming: 5 bases; J trimming: 4 bases; junction bases outside the gene matches: 2. CDR1 and CDR2 from the germline V gene are SGHTA and FQGNSA. The CDR3 length is 14 residues. The DNA of the CDR3 is TGTGCCAGCAGCGGACAGGGGGGAAATCAGCCCCAGCATTTT. Translated: CASSGQGGNQPQHF.

This clonotype was picked up many times. V usage is TRBV6-6 and J usage is TRBJ1-3; unclear D gene. Trimming stripped 8 bases from V and 7 bases from J, with 15 bases between. This CDR3 region has 13 residues. Germline CDR1 is MNHNY and CDR2 is SVGAGI (reference sequence). This chain's CDR3 is CASRRPGANTIYF. CDR3 nucleotides: TGTGCCAGCCGCCGGCCGGGCGCGAACACCATATATTTT.

This clonotype was counted many times. The CDR3 spells CASSVGGKGTGVADTEAFF. CDR3 nucleotide sequence: TGTGCCAGCAGCGTAGGGGGAAAGGGGACAGGGGTCGCGGACACTGAAGCTTTCTTT. V is TRBV9 and J is TRBJ1-1; 10 positions agree with TRBD1. CDR1 SGDLS and CDR2 YYNGEE come from the germline V gene. The V segment lost 0 bases and the J segment 3 bases; nucleotides outside the gene matches: 14. The CDR3 has 19 residues.

This clonotype was counted ten times or more. The V and J genes are TRBV5-1 and TRBJ1-2, with D hard to call. V was pared by 0 bases and J by 0 bases, with 21 bases between. The CDR3 covers 19 residues. The germline CDR1 and CDR2 sequences are SGHRS and YFSETQ. The CDR3 is CASSLGEAAQWGTNYGYTF. CDR3 nucleotides: TGCGCCAGCAGCTTGGGAGAGGCAGCCCAGTGGGGTACTAACTATGGCTACACCTTC. Variable domain in full (rest from reference TRBV5-1 and TRBJ1-2): KAGVTQTPRYLIKTRGQQVTLSCSPISGHRSVSWYQQTPGQGLQFLFEYFSETQRNKGNFPGRFSGRQFSNSRSEMNVSTLELGDSALYLCASSLGEAAQWGTNYGYTFGSGTRLTVV.

This clonotype was counted ten times or more. The rearrangement links TRBV7-2 to TRBJ2-1; 15 nucleotides match TRBD2. J was trimmed by 9 bases and V by 2 bases; bases with no gene match: 5. Germline values: CDR1 SGHTA, CDR2 FQGNSA. The CDR3 sequence is 16 residues long. This CDR3 is CASSLPPGLAGGEQFF. The CDR3 DNA follows: TGTGCCAGCAGCTTACCGCCGGGACTAGCGGGGGGTGAGCAGTTCTTC.

This clonotype was observed many times. The rearrangement uses TRBV5-1 and TRBJ2-4; 9 positions agree with TRBD1. With 5 bases clipped from V and 1 base from J, the junction kept 7 bases outside the gene matches. The germline CDR1 and CDR2 sequences are SGHRS and YFSETQ. CDR3 size: 16 residues. For the CDR3, the DNA is TGCGCCAGCAGAAATCCGGGACAGGGCGCCAAAAACATTCAGTACTTC. The encoded protein is CASRNPGQGAKNIQYF.

The table lists this clonotype with a few counts. The rearrangement joins TRBV6-1 to TRBJ2-5; 12 bases map to TRBD1. The CDR3 totals 14 residues. CDR1 is MNHNS, CDR2 SASEGT, per germline. The V segment lost 11 bases and the J segment 5 bases; nucleotides outside the gene matches: 9. CDR3 bases: TGTGCCGGGTGGGACAGGGGGCATGTGGAGACCCAGTACTTC. Its translation: CAGWDRGHVETQYF.

Many counts were recorded for this clonotype. The chain has TRBV5-1 and TRBJ1-5; the D is unclear. CDR1 SGHRS and CDR2 YFSETQ come from the germline V gene. Trimming shortened V by 0 bases and J by 2 bases, and 9 bases separated the two germline ends. This CDR3 is built from 15 residues. This chain's CDR3 is CASSLDSFGNQPQHF. The CDR3 coding sequence is TGCGCCAGCAGCTTGGACAGTTTTGGCAATCAGCCCCAGCATTTT.

As regards this clonotype: It is likely a read error, because the conserved phenylalanine at the end of the CDR3 is missing. The chain employs TRBV12-3 or TRBV12-4 and TRBJ2-7, with D perhaps TRBD1 (7 bases). This CDR3 spans 15 amino acids. V lost 6 bases and J 5 bases, leaving 20 bases between the germline ends. The CDR3 loop reads CASRRTGGDSNEQYL. The CDR3 DNA follows: TGTGCCAGCAGAAGAACCGGCGGGGACAGCAACGAGCAGTACTTA.

The sample holds many counts of this clonotype. The rearrangement uses TRBV5-1 and TRBJ2-7; TRBD1 agrees at 9 bases. V was pared by 7 bases and J by 6 bases, with 14 bases of the junction left unmatched. Germline V gives CDR1 SGHRS, CDR2 YFSETQ. The CDR3 covers 15 residues. CDR3 sequence: CASSPPGTGISEQYF. CDR3 coding DNA: TGCGCCAGCTCGCCCCCCGGGACAGGGATTTCCGAGCAGTACTTC.

The table lists this clonotype with many counts. This rearrangement joins TRBV29-1 to TRBJ2-3; 7 bases line up with TRBD1. The junction had 6 bases not matched to a gene; V was cut back by 0 bases and J by 6 bases. Per the germline V gene, CDR1 is SQVTM and CDR2 is ANQGSEA. This CDR3 region has 14 residues. CDR3 DNA sequence: TGCAGCGTTGAAGATTACAGGGGTGGGGATACGCAGTATTTT. Its translation is CSVEDYRGGDTQYF.

The rearrangement joins TRBV5-6 to TRBJ2-7; D ambiguous. Germline V gene sequence: CDR1 SGHDT, CDR2 YYEEEE. Trimming took 1 base from V and 2 from J, leaving 10 bases between them. The CDR3 runs to 14 residues. CDR3 protein: CASSLTAATYEQYF. CDR3 DNA sequence: TGTGCCAGCAGCTTGACGGCCGCTACCTACGAGCAGTACTTC.

The gene calls are TRBV19 and TRBJ2-4, with D perhaps TRBD1 (6 bases). With 4 bases removed from V and 9 bases from J, the gap between germline ends came to 10 bases. Germline assignment: CDR1 LNHDA and CDR2 SQIVND (reference sequence). This CDR3 comprises 12 residues. CDR3 nucleotides: TGTGCCAGTAGTAATGCGGACAGCATTCAGTACTTC. It translates to CASSNADSIQYF.

This clonotype was recorded many times. The chain's CDR3 is CASRGTGYGNIQYF. The CDR3 region has the DNA TGTGCCAGCAGGGGGACAGGGTACGGAAACATTCAGTACTTC. This chain joins TRBV27 and TRBJ2-4; 9 bases are shared with TRBD1. This CDR3 comprises 14 residues. Germline V gene sequence: CDR1 MNHEY, CDR2 SMNVEV (reference sequence). Trimming at V came to 6 bases and at J to 6 bases, leaving 6 bases not matched to a gene.

The sample holds many counts of this clonotype. The CDR3 loop reads CSVEGGASEQFF. The CDR3 DNA reads as TGCAGCGTTGAAGGGGGCGCGTCTGAGCAGTTCTTC. The chain employs TRBV29-1 and TRBJ2-1; D might be TRBD1 (5 bases). The CDR3 runs 12 residues. CDR1 and CDR2 from the germline V gene are SQVTM and ANQGSEA. V lost 1 base and J lost 9, with 10 bases in between.

In its sample, this clonotype was seen many times. The CDR3 region is CATAEGPGRSTGELFF. CDR3 nucleotides: TGTGCCACCGCCGAGGGCCCGGGGCGTTCAACCGGGGAGCTGTTTTTT. The chain combines TRBV15 with TRBJ2-2; TRBD1 or TRBD2 may be the D gene (5 bases each). Germline V gene sequence: CDR1 LNHNV, CDR2 YYDKDF (reference sequence). V was cut by 8 bases and J by 5 bases, with 21 bases left in between. The CDR3 is 16 amino acids.

This clonotype came up many times. This sequence joins TRBV2 and TRBJ2-7, with D possibly TRBD2 on 7 matching bases. Germline values: CDR1 SNHLY, CDR2 FYNNEI. The CDR3 has 15 residues. Trimming stripped 7 bases from V and 6 bases from J, with 22 bases between. The CDR3, as DNA: TGTGCCAGCAAACTCGGAGGGGGGGGGGACGGCGAGCAGTACTTC. It is translated as CASKLGGGGDGEQYF.

This clonotype was observed many times. The V and J genes are TRBV20-1 and TRBJ2-3; D not certain. The CDR3 loop spans 14 amino acids. Germline CDR1 DFQATT, CDR2 SNEGSKA (reference sequence). The germline V and J ends were trimmed by 6 bases and 4 bases, with 17 bases remaining between them. The CDR3 DNA reads as TGCAGTGCGACTCACATAGGCCACCCAGATACGCAGTATTTT. Protein product: CSATHIGHPDTQYF.

This clonotype was seen repeatedly, ten times or more. The gene calls are TRBV7-2 and TRBJ2-5; D call uncertain. The CDR3 is 13 amino acids. Trimming stripped 3 bases from V and 5 bases from J, with 10 bases between. Germline V CDR1 and CDR2: SGHTA, FQGNSA. The DNA of the CDR3 is TGTGCCAGCAGCTTTGCTATAAGGGAGACCCAGTACTTC. It encodes CASSFAIRETQYF.

This clonotype has a count of ten or more. The chain has TRBV18 and TRBJ2-1; TRBD1 or TRBD2 may be the D gene (5 bases each). The CDR3 is 16 residues long. V was clipped by 0 bases and J by 7 bases, with 16 bases between them. In germline, CDR1 is KGHSH, CDR2 LQKENI. The CDR3 nucleotides are TGTGCCAGCTCACCACCCACAGGTGGGTGGAGGAATGAGCAGTTCTTC. Translating it yields CASSPPTGGWRNEQFF.

This chain links TRBV11-1 with TRBJ2-5; D is possibly TRBD1 (5 bases). The CDR3 has 15 residues. Trimming took off 5 bases at V and 1 base at J, with 14 bases between the two ends. Germline CDR1 and CDR2: SGHAT and FQDESV (reference sequence). This CDR3 reads CASSPNRPIQETQYF. The CDR3 region has the DNA TGTGCCAGCAGCCCGAACAGGCCAATCCAAGAGACCCAGTACTTC.

This clonotype has ten or more counts. V gene TRBV7-9 combines with J gene TRBJ2-5, with D perhaps TRBD1 (6 bases). Germline V gene lookup returns CDR1 SEHNR and CDR2 FQNEAQ (reference sequence). This CDR3 comprises 14 residues. V lost 5 bases and J lost 2, with 12 bases in between. CDR3 coding DNA: TGTGCCAGCAGCACGACAGGCGAACAAGAGACCCAGTACTTC. Translated, it gives CASSTTGEQETQYF.